The 25 T cell receptor beta chains listed next were all sequenced from one sample in a study of blood T cell repertoires in COVID-19. The assay was immunoSEQ multiplex PCR, and TCRdb's table has in-frame clones only and misses some. The sample contains just under 55,000 clones, approximately 90% of which appear only once. What was sequenced was peripheral blood. These receptor sequences come from a man aged 50-60 years with acute or convalescent COVID-19.

The V call is TRBV3-1 (or the pseudogene TRBV3-2), the J call TRBJ2-7; 7 nucleotides agree with TRBD1. Trimming cost V 4 bases and J 6 bases; bases outside gene matches: 6. The CDR3 spans 13 residues. Germline CDR1 LGHDT, CDR2 YNNKEL (reference sequence). The CDR3 protein is CASSPLTGFEQYF. Here the CDR3 DNA reads TGTGCCAGCAGCCCTCTGACAGGGTTCGAGCAGTACTTC.

The rearrangement links TRBV29-1 to TRBJ1-5, with 7 bases fitting TRBD1. This CDR3 has 14 amino acids. Per the germline V gene, CDR1 is SQVTM and CDR2 is ANQGSEA. This CDR3 is CARATGLVNQPQHF. DNA for the CDR3: TGCGCACGCGCGACAGGGTTGGTCAATCAGCCCCAGCATTTT.

The V gene is TRBV5-5, the J gene TRBJ2-3; 7 bases are a match to TRBD1. The CDR3 totals 16 residues. Germline lookup yields CDR1 SGHKS and CDR2 YYEKEE (reference sequence). V was pared by 4 bases and J by 3 bases, with 11 bases of the junction left unmatched. The CDR3 sequence: CASSVRDSGWTDTQYF. In nucleotides, the CDR3 is TGTGCCAGCAGCGTCCGGGACAGTGGATGGACAGATACGCAGTATTTT.

The chain recombines TRBV9 with TRBJ2-1, with 12 bases matching TRBD2. Germline CDR1 is SGDLS and CDR2 is YYNGEE. This CDR3 has 17 amino acids. With 0 bases clipped from V and 7 bases from J, the junction kept 8 bases outside the gene matches. The CDR3 sequence: CASSVGPLTSGRNEQFF. In DNA, the CDR3 is TGTGCCAGCAGCGTAGGTCCGCTGACTAGCGGGAGAAATGAGCAGTTCTTC. The full variable domain, its missing parts supplied by reference TRBV9 and TRBJ2-1, is DSGVTQTPKHLITATGQRVTLRCSPRSGDLSVYWYQQSLDQGLQFLIQYYNGEERAKGNILERFSAQQFPDLHSELNLSSLELGDSALYFCASSVGPLTSGRNEQFFGPGTRLTVL.

The V gene is TRBV29-1, the J gene TRBJ2-7; 10 bases are shared with TRBD2. The germline V gene has CDR1 SQVTM and CDR2 ANQGSEA. The junction had 4 bases not matched to a gene; V was cut back by 1 base and J by 4 bases. The CDR3 spans 14 residues. The CDR3 spells CSVEGTSGSYEQYF. The CDR3 region has the DNA TGCAGCGTTGAAGGGACTAGCGGCTCTTACGAGCAGTACTTC.

The V gene is TRBV10-2, the J gene TRBJ2-5; the D gene is possibly TRBD1 (6 bases). The CDR3 contains 16 residues. Trimming shortened V by 6 bases and J by 0 bases, and 17 bases separated the two germline ends. Germline assignment: CDR1 WSHSY and CDR2 SAAADI. This CDR3 is CASRGRGQTYQETQYF. CDR3 DNA: TGCGCCAGCAGGGGTAGAGGACAGACGTACCAAGAGACCCAGTACTTC.

The V and J genes are TRBV24-1 and TRBJ1-6; TRBD1 aligns across 9 bases. Germline V gene data show CDR1 as KGHDR and CDR2 as SFDVKD. V dropped 11 bases and J dropped 7; count of bases not matched to a gene: 8. The CDR3 has 14 residues. CDR3 in DNA: TGTGCCAGCTTAGGGACAGGGAAAAATTCACCCCTCCACTTT. Protein sequence: CASLGTGKNSPLHF.

V usage is TRBV6-5 and J usage is TRBJ1-4; D might be TRBD1 (6 bases). CDR1 is MNHEY and CDR2 is SVGAGI in the germline V gene. This CDR3 contains 14 residues. The V end lost 4 bases, the J end lost 13 bases, and 19 bases lay between the germline ends. The CDR3 coding sequence is TGTGCCAGCAGTTTATTAGGGTCGGGGACAAGACTGTTTTTT. It codes for CASSLLGSGTRLFF.

V and J are TRBV5-1 and TRBJ1-2; 7 bases map to TRBD1. V shed 2 bases, J shed 4 bases, and the junction held 5 bases outside the gene matches. The germline CDR1 and CDR2 sequences are SGHRS and YFSETQ. The CDR3 sequence is 14 residues long. The CDR3: CASSFRDSGYGYTF. CDR3 DNA sequence: TGCGCCAGCAGCTTCCGGGACAGTGGCTATGGCTACACCTTC.

V and J are TRBV4-3 and TRBJ1-1, with 8 bases aligning to TRBD1. The V and J ends lost 1 base and 5 bases, in that order; junction bases with no gene match: 3. The CDR3 has 14 residues. Germline V gene sequence: CDR1 LGHNA, CDR2 YSLEER. The chain's CDR3 is CASSQGTGWTEAFF. The CDR3 coding sequence is TGCGCCAGCAGCCAAGGGACAGGGTGGACTGAAGCTTTCTTT.

V gene TRBV20-1 combines with J gene TRBJ1-5; a weak D match, TRBD1 (5 bases). Germline V gene lookup returns CDR1 DFQATT and CDR2 SNEGSKA (reference sequence). The CDR3 has 15 residues. Trimming removed 3 bases from V and 0 bases from J, with 12 bases in between. CDR3 loop: CSASVSGNSNQPQHF. The CDR3 nucleotides read TGCAGTGCTAGTGTTTCAGGGAATAGCAATCAGCCCCAGCATTTT.

This clone occurred a few times. The chain recombines TRBV4-1 with TRBJ1-2, with D unclear. The CDR3 consists of 16 residues. Germline values: CDR1 MGHRA, CDR2 YSYEKL. V dropped 2 bases and J dropped 3 bases, with 16 bases sitting between them. CDR3 sequence reads: CASSQFQRAADYGYTF. CDR3 bases: TGCGCCAGCAGCCAATTCCAGAGGGCAGCCGACTATGGCTACACCTTC.

In its sample, this clone was seen once. This chain links TRBV7-8 with TRBJ2-7; 14 nucleotides match TRBD2. V lost 6 bases and J lost 3; bases outside the gene matches: 4. This CDR3 has 15 amino acids. CDR1 is SGHVS, CDR2 FQNEAQ, per germline. CDR3 bases: TGTGCCAGCAGGGGACTAGCGGGAGTCGGCTACGAGCAGTACTTC. It codes for CASRGLAGVGYEQYF.

J is TRBJ2-3 and V is TRBV24-1, with a tentative D call TRBD1 (8 bases). The V and J ends lost 4 bases and 7 bases respectively, with 23 bases between them. The germline gives CDR1 KGHDR, CDR2 SFDVKD. The CDR3 is made up of 17 amino acids. CDR3: CATSDRMTGAGGNTQYF. In DNA form, the CDR3 reads TGTGCCACCAGTGACCGTATGACAGGGGCCGGGGGGAATACGCAGTATTTT.

This sequence joins TRBV7-2 and TRBJ2-2; maybe TRBD2 (6 bases). Germline CDR1 reads SGHTA; CDR2 reads FQGNSA. The CDR3 has 15 residues. Between the trimmed V and J ends, which lost 1 base and 3 bases, there was a span of 9 bases. CDR3 amino acids: CASSLGREYTGELFF. DNA of the CDR3: TGTGCCAGCAGCTTAGGCCGGGAGTACACCGGGGAGCTGTTTTTT.

The rearrangement uses TRBV11-3 and TRBJ2-5; 7 bases line up with TRBD2. Germline V gene sequence: CDR1 SGHNT, CDR2 YENEEA. The V and J ends lost 5 bases and 1 base, in that order; junction bases with no gene match: 16. The CDR3 is 18 amino acids. The CDR3: CASSRGSGPYNSQETQYF. DNA for the CDR3: TGTGCCAGCAGCCGCGGTAGCGGGCCCTACAATTCCCAAGAGACCCAGTACTTC.

The chain is built from TRBV14 and TRBJ1-1, with D unclear. Germline V gene lookup returns CDR1 SGHDN and CDR2 FVKESK. Trimming cost V 7 bases and J 1 base, with 10 bases left between them. The CDR3 contains 13 residues. This CDR3 is CASTREGNTEAFF. DNA of the CDR3: TGTGCCAGCACCCGGGAGGGGAACACTGAAGCTTTCTTT.

The chain is built from TRBV5-1 and TRBJ2-5, with D perhaps TRBD1 (6 bases). The V end lost 4 bases, the J end lost 4 bases, and 8 bases lay between the germline ends. The CDR3 consists of 12 residues. The germline CDR1 and CDR2 sequences are SGHRS and YFSETQ. The CDR3 nucleotides are TGCGCCAGCAGCCAAGGGGGAGAGACCCAGTACTTC. Protein: CASSQGGETQYF.

V is TRBV5-4 and J is TRBJ2-3; TRBD1 matches at 8 bases. Losses at the gene ends were 5 bases for V and 4 bases for J; bases not matched to a gene: 6. CDR1 and CDR2 (germline): SGHNT, YYREEE (reference sequence). This CDR3 is built from 14 residues. The CDR3 nucleotides are TGTGCCAGCAGATACAGGGGGGCTGCAGATACGCAGTATTTT. Its translation is CASRYRGAADTQYF.

The chain uses TRBV3-1 (or the pseudogene TRBV3-2) and TRBJ2-7; unclear D gene. Per the germline V gene, CDR1 is LGHDT and CDR2 is YNNKEL (reference sequence). Trimming pared 1 base from V and 6 bases from J, leaving 10 bases between. The CDR3 sequence is 13 residues long. The CDR3 protein is CASSQVRGAEQYF. In nucleotides, the CDR3 is TGTGCCAGCAGCCAAGTACGAGGAGCCGAGCAGTACTTC.

The rearrangement joins TRBV5-1 to TRBJ2-7, with 14 bases lining up with TRBD2. With V trimmed by 4 bases and J by 1 base, 7 bases remained unmatched. Germline CDR1 is SGHRS and CDR2 is YFSETQ. CDR3 length: 17 amino acids. CDR3 sequence (DNA): TGCGCCAGCAGCCCCGGGACTAGCGGGAGAGTATCCTACGAGCAGTACTTC. Translation gives CASSPGTSGRVSYEQYF.

This clone occurred a few times. The J gene is TRBJ2-7, the V gene TRBV6-1; 8 bases agree with TRBD1. Germline lookup yields CDR1 MNHNS and CDR2 SASEGT. The CDR3 is made up of 15 amino acids. V shed 0 bases and J 5 bases; nucleotides not matched to a gene: 6. CDR3 region: CASSEAGQGLDEQYF. CDR3 in DNA: TGTGCCAGCAGTGAAGCCGGACAGGGCTTGGACGAGCAGTACTTC.

This sequence joins TRBV6-1 and TRBJ1-1; 9 positions match TRBD1. The CDR3 sequence is 14 residues long. From germline, CDR1 is MNHNS and CDR2 SASEGT. J was trimmed by 2 bases and V by 6 bases; bases with no gene match: 4. The CDR3 here is CASSEDRGNTEAFF. For the CDR3, the DNA is TGTGCCAGCAGCGAGGACAGGGGTAACACTGAAGCTTTCTTT.

The chain has TRBV27 and TRBJ1-2; TRBD1 agrees at 7 bases. This CDR3 is 15 amino acids long. CDR1 is MNHEY and CDR2 is SMNVEV in the germline V gene (reference sequence). V lost 0 bases, J lost 7 bases, and 8 bases stayed unmatched. For the CDR3, the DNA is TGTGCCAGCAGTTTATCTCGAACAGGGGCGAGTGGCTACACCTTC. Translation: CASSLSRTGASGYTF.

The chain couples TRBV24-1 to TRBJ2-1, with a tentative D call TRBD2 (6 bases). The CDR3 has 13 residues. Germline CDR1 reads KGHDR; CDR2 reads SFDVKD. V lost 5 bases and J lost 2, with 6 bases in between. The chain's CDR3 is CATSGTTYNEQFF. The CDR3 DNA sequence: TGTGCCACCAGTGGGACTACCTACAATGAGCAGTTCTTC.